A single sample is the source of the 17 T cell receptor beta chains below, sequenced in a study of blood T cell repertoires in COVID-19. Some clones are missing from TCRdb's copy, which holds only in-frame ones; the method was immunoSEQ multiplex PCR. The sample consists of about 82,000 clones, 80% of them appearing once. The sequenced sample consisted of peripheral blood. Source of these receptors: a woman in her thirties or forties with active or convalescent COVID-19.

This sequence joins TRBV6-6 and TRBJ1-5; 10 positions agree with TRBD1. Trimming took 2 bases from V and 6 from J; bases not matched to a gene: 7. CDR1 and CDR2 from the germline V gene are MNHNY and SVGAGI (reference sequence). This CDR3 region has 16 residues. The CDR3 DNA reads TGTGCCAGCAGTTACCCGACAGGGGGCGACGGTCAGCCCCAGCATTTT. It translates to CASSYPTGGDGQPQHF.

The chain couples TRBV9 to TRBJ2-1; TRBD2 matches at 14 bases. Trimming cost V 2 bases and J 5 bases; bases outside gene matches: 6. The CDR3 sequence is 17 residues long. CDR1 SGDLS and CDR2 YYNGEE come from the germline V gene. CDR3 in DNA: TGTGCCAGCAGCGTCGGGACTAGCGGGGGCCCCAACAATGAGCAGTTCTTC. This encodes CASSVGTSGGPNNEQFF. Full variable domain (rest looked up from reference TRBV9 and TRBJ2-1): DSGVTQTPKHLITATGQRVTLRCSPRSGDLSVYWYQQSLDQGLQFLIQYYNGEERAKGNILERFSAQQFPDLHSELNLSSLELGDSALYFCASSVGTSGGPNNEQFFGPGTRLTVL.

The chain employs TRBV4-1 and TRBJ1-2; D is unclear. The CDR3 contains 17 residues. Trimming left V 0 bases short and J 6 bases short, with 20 bases between. CDR1 MGHRA and CDR2 YSYEKL come from the germline V gene. The CDR3 loop reads CASSQEVNKAVIDGYTF. Here the CDR3 DNA reads TGCGCCAGCAGCCAAGAAGTGAACAAAGCGGTAATAGATGGCTACACCTTC.

CDR3 sequence reads: CASGPSRQSRSTDTQYF. For the CDR3, the DNA is TGTGCTAGTGGTCCAAGCCGACAGAGCCGTTCCACAGATACGCAGTATTTT. This sequence joins TRBV12-5 and TRBJ2-3, with D possibly TRBD1 on 5 matching bases. CDR1 and CDR2 (germline): LGHNT, FRNRAP. The CDR3 runs to 17 residues. Trimming took 5 bases from V and 2 from J, leaving 20 bases between them.

This chain links TRBV3-1 (or the pseudogene TRBV3-2) with TRBJ1-2, with D uncertain. Per the germline V gene, CDR1 is LGHDT and CDR2 is YNNKEL (reference sequence). The CDR3 length is 17 residues. Trimming shortened V by 1 base and J by 4 bases, and 19 bases separated the two germline ends. DNA of the CDR3: TGTGCCAGCAGCCAAGGGGTAACCTTGGGAGCAATCTATGGCTACACCTTC. Its protein product is CASSQGVTLGAIYGYTF.

This clone was counted a single time. The chain is built from TRBV11-3 and TRBJ1-3, with unresolved D. From germline, CDR1 is SGHNT and CDR2 YENEEA. V was trimmed by 0 bases and J by 2 bases, leaving 5 bases between them. There are 14 residues in the CDR3. The CDR3 is CASSLESTGNTIYF. CDR3 nucleotide sequence: TGTGCCAGCAGCTTAGAATCAACTGGAAACACCATATATTTT.

The genes are TRBV6-1 and TRBJ1-2; D gene unclear. The CDR3 is 14 amino acids. Germline CDR1 and CDR2: MNHNS and SASEGT. Trimming took 3 bases from V and 8 from J, leaving 16 bases between them. The CDR3: CASSESVGPRGYTF. The CDR3 coding sequence is TGTGCCAGCAGTGAGTCTGTGGGCCCCAGGGGCTACACCTTC.

This rearrangement joins TRBV10-1 to TRBJ2-7; perhaps TRBD2 as D (5 bases). Trimming removed 2 bases at V and 3 bases at J, with 8 bases between. The CDR3 is made up of 13 amino acids. Germline V gives CDR1 WNHNN, CDR2 SYGVQD (reference sequence). For the CDR3, the DNA is TGCGCCAGCAGTGAGAGGGAGAGCTACGAGCAGTACTTC. Amino acids: CASSERESYEQYF.

The count of this clone is one. V and J are TRBV7-6 and TRBJ1-4; 9 positions agree with TRBD1. This CDR3 has 17 amino acids. Germline CDR1 and CDR2: SGHVS and FNYEAQ. After removal of 2 bases from V and 8 bases from J, the junction contained 12 bases not matched to a gene. The CDR3 DNA sequence: TGTGCCAGCAGCTTACGCCCTCCACAGGGGGCGGAAGAAAAACTGTTTTTT. Encoded protein: CASSLRPPQGAEEKLFF.

Many counts were recorded for this clone. J is TRBJ2-1 and V is TRBV11-2; the match to TRBD2 covers 7 bases. The V and J ends lost 1 base and 3 bases, in that order; junction bases with no gene match: 3. This CDR3 is 15 amino acids long. Germline lookup yields CDR1 SGHAT and CDR2 FQNNGV. The CDR3 region is CASSLGREFYNEQFF. The CDR3 DNA follows: TGTGCCAGCAGCTTAGGGCGGGAGTTCTACAATGAGCAGTTCTTC.

The chain is built from TRBV18 and TRBJ2-7; 9 nucleotides align to TRBD1. Germline V gene data show CDR1 as KGHSH and CDR2 as LQKENI. The CDR3 is 15 residues long. The V and J ends lost 0 bases and 2 bases, in that order; junction bases with no gene match: 2. The CDR3 nucleotides read TGTGCCAGCTCACCACCGGGACAGGGCCCCTACGAGCAGTACTTC. Amino acid sequence: CASSPPGQGPYEQYF.

V is TRBV6-5 and J is TRBJ2-5; 8 positions match TRBD2. The CDR3 contains 14 residues. Looked up from germline, CDR1 is MNHEY and CDR2 is SVGAGI. The junction had 5 bases not matched to a gene; V was cut back by 6 bases and J by 2 bases. CDR3 nucleotides: TGTGCCAGCAGCCGGGGGGGCGGGCAAGAGACCCAGTACTTC. Translated, it gives CASSRGGGQETQYF.

The rearrangement joins TRBV5-1 to TRBJ2-7; D gene uncertain. The CDR3 runs 14 residues. V was pared by 0 bases and J by 2 bases, with 9 bases between. Germline V gene sequence: CDR1 SGHRS, CDR2 YFSETQ. The CDR3 reads CASSLGGLTYEQYF. The CDR3 DNA sequence: TGCGCCAGCAGCTTGGGCGGCCTTACCTACGAGCAGTACTTC.

V gene TRBV19 combines with J gene TRBJ1-1; D remains ambiguous. CDR3 length: 14 residues. Germline V lookup: CDR1 LNHDA, CDR2 SQIVND (reference sequence). The germline V and J ends were trimmed by 6 bases and 6 bases, with 17 bases remaining between them. CDR3 nucleotide sequence: TGTGCCAGTAGCCCGCGGGGTGCGGGCGCTGAAGCTTTCTTT. This codes for CASSPRGAGAEAFF.

The V gene is TRBV19, the J gene TRBJ2-4, with no clear D. Germline V gene data show CDR1 as LNHDA and CDR2 as SQIVND (reference sequence). The germline V and J ends were trimmed by 4 bases and 3 bases, with 16 bases remaining between them. The CDR3 totals 16 residues. CDR3: CASSTHRVLVKNIQYF. Written as DNA, the CDR3 is TGTGCCAGTAGTACGCACAGAGTCCTGGTCAAAAACATTCAGTACTTC.

The chain employs TRBV5-6 and TRBJ1-2; D unresolved. Germline CDR1 reads SGHDT; CDR2 reads YYEEEE. The ends were cut back, 1 base at V and 4 bases at J, with 17 bases in the middle. The CDR3 is 16 residues long. DNA for the CDR3: TGTGCCAGCAGCTTGAGCAGCCGCGGAGTAGGCTATGGCTACACCTTC. This translates into CASSLSSRGVGYGYTF.

This clone has a handful of counts. CDR3 protein: CASSSQGSNQPQHF. The CDR3 DNA reads TGTGCCAGCAGTAGCCAGGGAAGCAATCAGCCCCAGCATTTT. This chain links TRBV2 with TRBJ1-5, with D possibly matching TRBD1 (5 bases). The CDR3 consists of 14 residues. CDR1 is SNHLY and CDR2 is FYNNEI in the germline V gene. Trimming removed 5 bases at V and 1 base at J, with 9 bases between.